The clone carrying this TCR beta chain was detected once. What it binds is not known. The record originates from a study of OX40 agonist ivuxolimab in advanced cancers. Study details: Patients in the trial were receiving intravenous ivuxolimab every 2 weeks, at doses of 0.01 to 10 mg/kg. Eligibility admitted prior anti-PD-1, anti-PD-L1 or anti-CTLA-4 therapy; 35% to 40% had some. One hepatocellular carcinoma and a couple of cutaneous melanoma patients partially responded.

Study results and limitations: CD8+ T cells showed, on average, more clonal expansion than CD4+ cells.

The CDR3 is 16 residues long. Germline V gene lookup returns CDR1 SGHTA and CDR2 FQGTGA. Trimming cost V 3 bases and J 3 bases, with 16 bases left between them. Generated by immunoSEQ multiplex PCR, the TCRdb table keeps only in-frame clones and is missing some. The sample records around 20,000 clones, 74% being singletons. Sequences were derived from CD4+ or CD8+ T cells sorted from blood, sampled in a trial of the OX40 agonist ivuxolimab. The chain links TRBV7-3 to TRBJ2-3, with D perhaps TRBD2 (6 bases). The source is an adult with an advanced solid tumor such as melanoma, head and neck, liver or kidney cancer. In nucleotides, the CDR3 is TGTGCCAGCAGCTTTTTAGCTGGCGGGATAACAGATACGCAGTATTTT. Residues: CASSFLAGGITDTQYF. The full variable domain, completed using reference TRBV7-3 and TRBJ2-3, is GAGVSQTPSNKVTEKGKYVELRCDPISGHTALYWYRQSLGQGPEFLIYFQGTGAADDSGLPNDRFFAVRPEGSVSTLKIQRTERGDSAVYLCASSFLAGGITDTQYFGPGTRLTVL.